This T cell receptor beta chain emerged from a study (dated by TCRdb to the mid-2010s). The method behind the library was RT-PCR. Sequencing was performed on an Illumina MiSeq. The public reads were quality trimmed at Q25 with fastp and then assembled into clones with MiXCR by TCRdb, keeping productive beta chains. A single entry per CDR3 protein holds the most common genes and DNA from its merged rows. This sample has more than 600,000 distinct CDR3 sequences in its table, and approximately 15% of those were observed once. The ten most abundant clones make up around 3.3% of the sample. V is pruned by 6 bases and J by 0 bases, leaving 7 bases of the junction without a gene match. CDR3 length: 15 amino acids, cysteine to phenylalanine. The DNA shown is the 45-base CDR3, in frame from base 1. The germline V gene (reference sequence) specifies DFQATT as CDR1 and SNEGSKA as CDR2. This clonotype was observed a few times. Its antigen remains unidentified. Per-nucleotide qualities are absent, and no much larger clonotype sits a single base away.

Sequencing used memory CD4+ T cells from blood. The origin of this receptor is a female donor in good health, serving as a healthy control. Rearrangement joined TRBV20-1 to TRBJ2-1, with 8 bases aligning to TRBD2. The CDR3 has the sequence CSASRGGSSYNEQFF. The nucleotide sequence reads as follows: TGCAGTGCGTCCCGCGGGGGGAGCTCCTACAATGAGCAGTTCTTC.